A selection of T cell receptor beta chains follows, all from one sample in a study of blood T cell repertoires in COVID-19. The method was immunoSEQ multiplex PCR; TCRdb's version includes in-frame clones alone and lacks a portion of them. The data show some 350,000 clones, around 86% seen once. Sample: peripheral blood. These receptors were collected from a woman in her forties or fifties with COVID-19, enrolled during active disease. The CDR3 runs from the conserved cysteine through the conserved F or W. D genes are given only for firm matches. Some rows have no size entry. The others give once, few or many, or a class for an expanded clone.

TGCGCCAGCAGCAAAGGACACGAACTTCTGAACACTGAAGCTTTCTTT	CASSKGHELLNTEAFF	TRBV5-1	TRBJ1-1	.	.
TGTGCCAGCAGCCGGGCAGGGTTGGAGGAGACCCAGTACTTC	CASSRAGLEETQYF	TRBV3-1/TRBV3-2	TRBJ2-5	.	.
TGTGCCAGCAGCCAGGAAAGACTAGCGGGAGTTATCGCGTACGAGCAGTACTTC	CASSQERLAGVIAYEQYF	TRBV4-2	TRBJ2-7	.	TRBD2
TGTGCCAGCAGTGAAGCAAGCACAGGGCACTATAATTCACCCCTCCACTTT	CASSEASTGHYNSPLHF	TRBV2	TRBJ1-6	.	.
TGTGCCAGCACTAGCGGGAGTTCCTACAATGAGCAGTTCTTC	CASTSGSSYNEQFF	TRBV27	TRBJ2-1	few	TRBD2
TGTGCCAGCAGTTGGGCTAGCGTCGGTGAGCAGTTCTTC	CASSWASVGEQFF	TRBV6-2/TRBV6-3	TRBJ2-1	.	.
TGTGCCAGCACCGCGAAGGAAGTAGCGGACCGCTACGAGCAGTACTTC	CASTAKEVADRYEQYF	TRBV7-2	TRBJ2-7	.	.
TGCAGTGCTAGACGGGGTCATGAGCAGTTCTTC	CSARRGHEQFF	TRBV20-1	TRBJ2-1	.	.
TGTGCCAGCAGTGACCGGACAGGGGACGGCTCTGGCTACACCTTC	CASSDRTGDGSGYTF	TRBV6-6	TRBJ1-2	.	TRBD1
TGTGCCAGCTCACTTAACACGGGGAAGAATGAAAAACTGTTTTTT	CASSLNTGKNEKLFF	TRBV18	TRBJ1-4	.	.
TGTGCCAGCAGTTACTCTTCGGAGACTTATAATTCACCCCTCCACTTT	CASSYSSETYNSPLHF	TRBV6-5	TRBJ1-6	.	.
TGTGCCAGCTCACCACTTCAGACAGGGAGCTCCTACGAGCAGTACTTC	CASSPLQTGSSYEQYF	TRBV18	TRBJ2-7	.	TRBD1
TGTGCCAGCAGCCAAGCCCCAGGGACAGTCGGCTATGGCTACACCTTC	CASSQAPGTVGYGYTF	TRBV3-1/TRBV3-2	TRBJ1-2	.	TRBD1
TGTGCCAGCAGCGGGCCGGGACACGACCCCCTCTATGGCTACACCTTC	CASSGPGHDPLYGYTF	TRBV5-4	TRBJ1-2	.	.
TGTGCCAGCAGTGAAGGACGGGAGTGGGCTCGCGAGCAGTACTTC	CASSEGREWAREQYF	TRBV6-1	TRBJ2-7	.	.
TGTGCCAGCAGCCAAGATGCGGACACCGGGGAGCTGTTTTTT	CASSQDADTGELFF	TRBV3-1/TRBV3-2	TRBJ2-2	medium-sized	.
TGTGCCAGCAGTGACCCGTGGAACAGGGTCCTTTACGAGCAGTACTTC	CASSDPWNRVLYEQYF	TRBV6-1	TRBJ2-7	.	.
TGCAGCGTTGACACATTAGCGGGAGGATACAATGAGCAGTTCTTC	CSVDTLAGGYNEQFF	TRBV29-1	TRBJ2-1	.	TRBD2
TGTGCCAGCAGATTGACAGGGGTTGAGACCCAGTACTTC	CASRLTGVETQYF	TRBV6-5	TRBJ2-5	.	TRBD1
TGTGCCTGGAGGACCCTCAGGGGAACCGGGGAGCTGTTTTTT	CAWRTLRGTGELFF	TRBV30	TRBJ2-2	.	.
TGTGCCAGCCTGCGGGACAGGGCCTCGCGGGGCTACACCTTC	CASLRDRASRGYTF	TRBV6-5	TRBJ1-2	.	TRBD1
TGTGCCAGCACTGACCGGGACCTTCGGGGGGGCAATCAGCCCCAGCATTTT	CASTDRDLRGGNQPQHF	TRBV2	TRBJ1-5	few	.
TGCGCCAGCAGCCAAGTGGGGCGGGAGAGGTCCGGAGAGACCCAGTACTTC	CASSQVGRERSGETQYF	TRBV4-1	TRBJ2-5	.	TRBD2
TGTGCCAGCAGCTTACTAGACACCGGGGAGCTGTTTTTT	CASSLLDTGELFF	TRBV5-4	TRBJ2-2	.	.
TGTGCCATCAGCGCTAGGGCGGGAACTAGCGGGAGCATCGGGGTGCAGTACTTC	CAISARAGTSGSIGVQYF	TRBV10-3	TRBJ2-7	.	TRBD2
TGTGCCACCAGTGATTGGCGGGATAATTCACCCCTCCACTTT	CATSDWRDNSPLHF	TRBV24-1	TRBJ1-6	.	.
TGTGCCAGTAGTCTAGCAGGGCCGGCGCAGCATTTT	CASSLAGPAQHF	TRBV19	TRBJ1-5	.	.
TGCAGCGTCTTCACATGGACTGAAGCTTTCTTT	CSVFTWTEAFF	TRBV29-1	TRBJ1-1	.	.
TGTGCCAGCAGCTTTTGGACTAGCACAGATACGCAGTATTTT	CASSFWTSTDTQYF	TRBV5-5	TRBJ2-3	many	.
TGTGCCAGCAGTACCGGACAACTCTCCTACGAGCAGTACTTC	CASSTGQLSYEQYF	TRBV6-2/TRBV6-3	TRBJ2-7	.	.
TGTGCCAGTAGTTTTTTACAGGGGATGTATGGCTACACCTTC	CASSFLQGMYGYTF	TRBV19	TRBJ1-2	.	TRBD1
TGTGCCAGCTCACAAGCCGGGACAGGGGATGGCTACACCTTC	CASSQAGTGDGYTF	TRBV18	TRBJ1-2	.	TRBD1
TGTGCCACCAGTAGTGGGACAGCTCGCGAGCAGTACTTC	CATSSGTAREQYF	TRBV24-1	TRBJ2-7	.	TRBD1
TGTGCCAGCAGCCCAGGACAGGGGGAAATAGCTTTCTTT	CASSPGQGEIAFF	TRBV9	TRBJ1-1	.	TRBD1
TGTGCCAGCAGCTTGGGGGCAGGGGGCTACGAGCAGTACTTC	CASSLGAGGYEQYF	TRBV5-4	TRBJ2-7	few	TRBD1
TGTGCCAGCAGCCTTAAGACAGGGTTGAGAGAGACCCAGTACTTC	CASSLKTGLRETQYF	TRBV7-7	TRBJ2-5	.	TRBD1
TGTGCCAGCAGTTTAGCCGGGATTAATGAGCAGTTCTTC	CASSLAGINEQFF	TRBV12-3/TRBV12-4	TRBJ2-1	.	.
TGTGCCAGCAGCTTGGGTGACAGGGTTAAGGGCACTGAAGCTTTCTTT	CASSLGDRVKGTEAFF	TRBV7-9	TRBJ1-1	once	TRBD1
TGTGCCAGCAGTGACCGGACAGGGGGATCCTACAATGAGCAGTTCTTC	CASSDRTGGSYNEQFF	TRBV6-4	TRBJ2-1	.	TRBD1
TGCGCCAGCAGCACGAGTGTCCCCCAAGAGACCCAGTACTTC	CASSTSVPQETQYF	TRBV5-1	TRBJ2-5	.	.
TGTGCCTGGAGTGTCGCCAGGGGTTATAATTCACCCCTCCACTTT	CAWSVARGYNSPLHF	TRBV30	TRBJ1-6	.	.
TGTGCCAGCAGCCAAGATTTGACAGGCTCTGGAAACACCATATATTTT	CASSQDLTGSGNTIYF	TRBV14	TRBJ1-3	.	.
TGTGCCTGGAGAACAAGAATGAACACTGAAGCTTTCTTT	CAWRTRMNTEAFF	TRBV30	TRBJ1-1	.	.
TGTGCCAGCAGCCCTACTAGCGGCCAAGAGACCCAGTACTTC	CASSPTSGQETQYF	TRBV28	TRBJ2-5	.	TRBD2
TGCGCCAGCAGCCCTCGGACAGGGTCTGGCTATGGCTACACCTTC	CASSPRTGSGYGYTF	TRBV5-1	TRBJ1-2	.	TRBD1
TGTGCCACCAGTGACTACAGGGGGACGAGCTCCTACAATGAGCAGTTCTTC	CATSDYRGTSSYNEQFF	TRBV24-1	TRBJ2-1	.	TRBD1
TGCGCCAGCAGCCAAGCGGGAGTTGCAGATACGCAGTATTTT	CASSQAGVADTQYF	TRBV4-1	TRBJ2-3	.	.
TGTGCCAGCAGCTGGGGGACAGGGGGTTACAATGAGCAGTTCTTC	CASSWGTGGYNEQFF	TRBV5-5	TRBJ2-1	.	TRBD1
TGTGCCAGTAGTATATTGGACAGGGAGCGGCAGCCCCAGCATTTT	CASSILDRERQPQHF	TRBV19	TRBJ1-5	few	TRBD1
TGTGCCTCAGTGCCCCCTTCCGGGACAGTCTACAATGAGCAGTTCTTC	CASVPPSGTVYNEQFF	TRBV30	TRBJ2-1	.	TRBD1
TGTGCCAGCAGCCGTAACAGCAACACAGATACGCAGTATTTT	CASSRNSNTDTQYF	TRBV3-1/TRBV3-2	TRBJ2-3	.	.
TGCGCCAGCAGTCCAGTTTTATCTGGGGCCAACGTCCTGACTTTC	CASSPVLSGANVLTF	TRBV5-1	TRBJ2-6	.	.
TGTGCCAGCAGCTTACTGAGCGGCGGGGTACGAGAGACCCAGTACTTC	CASSLLSGGVRETQYF	TRBV11-2	TRBJ2-5	many	.
TGTGCCAGCAGCTCCGGAACAGGGGCCCACTATGGCTACACCTTC	CASSSGTGAHYGYTF	TRBV5-4	TRBJ1-2	.	TRBD1